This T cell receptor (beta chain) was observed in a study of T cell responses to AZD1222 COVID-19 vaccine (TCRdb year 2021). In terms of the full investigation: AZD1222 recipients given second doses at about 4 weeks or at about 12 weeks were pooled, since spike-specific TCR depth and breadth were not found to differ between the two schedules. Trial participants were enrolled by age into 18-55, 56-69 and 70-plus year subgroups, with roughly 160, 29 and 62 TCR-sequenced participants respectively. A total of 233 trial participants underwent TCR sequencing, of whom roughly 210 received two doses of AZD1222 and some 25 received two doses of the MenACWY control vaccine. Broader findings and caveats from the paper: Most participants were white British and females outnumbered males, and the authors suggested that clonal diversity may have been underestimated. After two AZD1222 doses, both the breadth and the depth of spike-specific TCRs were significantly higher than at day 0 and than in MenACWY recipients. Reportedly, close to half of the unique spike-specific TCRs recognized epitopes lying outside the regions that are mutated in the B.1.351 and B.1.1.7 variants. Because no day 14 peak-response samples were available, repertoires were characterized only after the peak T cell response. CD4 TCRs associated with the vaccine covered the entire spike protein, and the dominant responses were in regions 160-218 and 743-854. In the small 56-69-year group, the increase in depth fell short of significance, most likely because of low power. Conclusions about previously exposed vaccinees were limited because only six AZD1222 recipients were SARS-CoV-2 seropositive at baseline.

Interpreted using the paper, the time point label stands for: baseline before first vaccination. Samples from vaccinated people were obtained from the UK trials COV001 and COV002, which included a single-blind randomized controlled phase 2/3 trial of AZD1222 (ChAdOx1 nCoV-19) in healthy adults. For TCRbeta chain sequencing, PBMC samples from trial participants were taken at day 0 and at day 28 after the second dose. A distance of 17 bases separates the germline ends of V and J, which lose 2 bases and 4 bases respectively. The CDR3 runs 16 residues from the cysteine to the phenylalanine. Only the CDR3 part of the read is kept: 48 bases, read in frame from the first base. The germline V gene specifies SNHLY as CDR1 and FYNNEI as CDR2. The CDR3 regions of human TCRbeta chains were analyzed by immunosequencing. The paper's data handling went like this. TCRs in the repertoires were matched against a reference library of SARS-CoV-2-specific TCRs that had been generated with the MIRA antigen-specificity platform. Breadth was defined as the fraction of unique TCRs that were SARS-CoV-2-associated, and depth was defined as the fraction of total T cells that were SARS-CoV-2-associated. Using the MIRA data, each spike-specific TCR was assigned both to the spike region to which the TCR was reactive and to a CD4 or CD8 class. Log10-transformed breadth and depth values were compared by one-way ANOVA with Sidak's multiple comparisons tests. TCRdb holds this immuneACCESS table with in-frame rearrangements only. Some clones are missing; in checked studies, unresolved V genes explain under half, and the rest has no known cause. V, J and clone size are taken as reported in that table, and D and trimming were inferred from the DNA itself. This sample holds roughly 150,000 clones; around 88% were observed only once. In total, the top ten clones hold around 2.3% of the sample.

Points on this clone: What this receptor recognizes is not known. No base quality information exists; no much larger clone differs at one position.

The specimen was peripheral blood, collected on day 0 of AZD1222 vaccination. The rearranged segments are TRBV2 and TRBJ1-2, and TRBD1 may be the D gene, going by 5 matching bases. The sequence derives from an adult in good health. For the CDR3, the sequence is CASSETEGAQFYGYTF. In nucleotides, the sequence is TGTGCCAGCAGTGAAACGGAAGGGGCCCAATTCTATGGCTACACCTTC.